Presented here are 8 T cell receptor beta chains from one specimen sequenced in a study of CD8+CD57+ T cells in acquired aplastic anemia. TCR beta VDJ and CDR3 profiles were obtained from a genomic DNA template. A single record per CDR3 protein comes from TCRdb applying MiXCR to the reads. The table lists about 240,000 distinct CDR3 sequences, around 45% of them singletons. All patients picked for sequencing had shown, by flow cytometry, an expansion of CD8+CD57+ cells. Sequences were obtained from sorted CD4+, CD8+, or CD8+CD57+ T cells (not recorded which) from PBMCs. The receptors here all came from a human donor with aplastic anemia.

The chain combines TRBV7-9 with TRBJ1-1; D is ambiguous. CDR1 SEHNR and CDR2 FQNEAQ come from the germline V gene (reference sequence). V was shortened by 5 bases and J by 9 bases, with 13 bases between the two germline ends. The CDR3 is 12 amino acids. CDR3 region: CASSPRSAKAFF. CDR3 DNA: TGTGCCAGCAGCCCCAGGTCCGCCAAAGCTTTCTTT.

To note about this clonotype: At one end the junction does not follow the germline gene, possibly because of a read error. DNA of the CDR3: TGTGCTAGCAGCCCAGGACTAGCCCTTAGCACAGATACGCAGTATTTT. It is translated as CASSPGLALSTDTQYF. V is TRBV7-7 and J is TRBJ2-3, with TRBD2 matching 8 bases. This CDR3 has 16 amino acids. The germline V gene has CDR1 SSHAT and CDR2 FNYEAQ (reference sequence).

This clonotype was detected only once. The V and J genes are TRBV20-1 and TRBJ2-5; 8 bases line up with TRBD1. Germline V gives CDR1 DFQATT, CDR2 SNEGSKA (reference sequence). Trimming removed 4 bases from V and 8 bases from J; junction bases left unmatched: 3. The CDR3 spans 11 residues. The CDR3 bases are TGCAGTGCTACGCAGGGGGCTACCCAGTACTTC. Its translation: CSATQGATQYF.

There are many counts of this clonotype. The V call is TRBV10-3, the J call TRBJ2-6; 8 nucleotides match TRBD1. Germline values: CDR1 ENHRY, CDR2 SYGVKD. V shed 6 bases and J 4 bases; nucleotides not matched to a gene: 8. The CDR3 spans 16 residues. The CDR3 loop reads CAISPTGVTGANVLTF. The CDR3 DNA is TGTGCCATCAGCCCGACAGGGGTAACCGGGGCCAACGTCCTGACTTTC.

Many counts were recorded for this clonotype. The V gene is TRBV9, the J gene TRBJ2-3; D is unresolved. V was clipped by 3 bases and J by 4 bases, with 15 bases between them. The CDR3 consists of 15 residues. From germline, CDR1 is SGDLS and CDR2 YYNGEE. CDR3 residues: CASSEFQLGPDTQYF. The CDR3, as DNA: TGTGCCAGCAGCGAGTTCCAGCTCGGGCCAGATACGCAGTATTTT.

This clonotype was recorded a few times. The rearrangement links TRBV25-1 to TRBJ2-1; TRBD2 might be the D (6 bases). Trimming left V 7 bases short and J 3 bases short, with 19 bases between. CDR3 size: 16 residues. Per the germline V gene, CDR1 is MGHDK and CDR2 is SYGVNS. CDR3 sequence (DNA): TGTGCCAGCAAGGCGGGGAGTCCCGTCCTCTACAATGAGCAGTTCTTC. Amino acids: CASKAGSPVLYNEQFF.

The chain joins TRBV10-3 to TRBJ1-3; 7 bases align to TRBD1. Germline CDR1 reads ENHRY; CDR2 reads SYGVKD. The CDR3 sequence is 17 residues long. With V trimmed by 3 bases and J by 2 bases, 10 bases remained unmatched. In nucleotides, the CDR3 is TGTGCCATCAGTGACTGGCTACTACAGGGGACTGGAAACACCATATATTTT. The encoded protein is CAISDWLLQGTGNTIYF.

This clonotype was seen ten or more times. The J gene is TRBJ1-6, the V gene TRBV4-3, with D maybe TRBD1 (6 bases). The V gene lost 1 base and the J gene lost 7 bases, with 8 bases spanning the gap. The CDR3 length is 14 residues. CDR1 LGHNA and CDR2 YSLEER come from the germline V gene. DNA for the CDR3: TGCGCCAGCAGCCAAGGAACAGGGAATTCACCCCTCCACTTT. Amino acids: CASSQGTGNSPLHF.